What follows are 15 T cell receptor beta chains derived from one specimen sequenced in a study of blood T cell repertoires in COVID-19. The data were produced by immunoSEQ multiplex PCR, yet TCRdb's version contains in-frame clones alone and is incomplete. The table records about 15,000 clones, about 88% of them present only once. The sequencing sample was made of peripheral blood. The receptors shown here come from a woman over 75 with COVID-19, enrolled during active disease.

The chain combines TRBV6-5 with TRBJ1-1; 10 bases are shared with TRBD1. This CDR3 comprises 14 residues. Trimming at V came to 2 bases and at J to 7 bases, leaving 4 bases not matched to a gene. The V gene's germline CDR1 is MNHEY and CDR2 SVGAGI. CDR3 protein: CASSYRQGAFEAFF. CDR3 sequence (DNA): TGTGCCAGCAGTTACCGACAGGGGGCTTTTGAAGCTTTCTTT.

The sample holds a few counts of this clone. The chain's CDR3 is CASSQEAESFYGYTF. CDR3 nucleotides: TGTGCCAGCAGCCAAGAGGCGGAATCCTTCTATGGCTACACCTTC. The V and J genes are TRBV4-2 and TRBJ1-2; D gene ambiguous. V dropped 0 bases and J dropped 4 bases, with 12 bases sitting between them. The CDR3 spans 15 residues. The germline V gene encodes CDR1 LGHNA and CDR2 YNFKEQ.

This clone was seen a few times. This sequence joins TRBV5-1 and TRBJ2-7, with 9 nucleotides matching TRBD1. V shed 4 bases and J 2 bases; nucleotides not matched to a gene: 4. CDR1 SGHRS and CDR2 YFSETQ come from the germline V gene. There are 14 residues in the CDR3. The CDR3 loop reads CASSEGTGTYEQYF. The CDR3 bases are TGCGCCAGCAGCGAAGGGACAGGGACCTACGAGCAGTACTTC.

The genes are TRBV2 and TRBJ1-1; D is unresolved. Germline values: CDR1 SNHLY, CDR2 FYNNEI. The V end lost 5 bases, the J end lost 6 bases, and 13 bases lay between the germline ends. The CDR3 consists of 13 residues. CDR3 nucleotides: TGTGCCAGCAGTTCCCTAGGTGGCGCTGAAGCTTTCTTT. It encodes CASSSLGGAEAFF.

DNA of the CDR3: TGTGCCAGCAGCGTGAGGGACAGGGGCGATGAAAAACTGTTTTTT. Protein: CASSVRDRGDEKLFF. This chain connects TRBV9 to TRBJ1-4; TRBD1 matches 10 bases. The germline CDR1 and CDR2 sequences are SGDLS and YYNGEE. The ends lost 2 bases at V and 6 bases at J; junction bases unmatched: 4. This CDR3 comprises 15 residues.

The rearrangement joins TRBV7-2 to TRBJ2-5; tentative D call: TRBD1 (6 bases). CDR3 length equals 14 residues. Trimming took 8 bases from V and 4 from J, leaving 17 bases between them. Germline V gene lookup returns CDR1 SGHTA and CDR2 FQGNSA. CDR3 in DNA: TGTGCCAGCGGTTTGCAGGGGCTCCCAGAGACCCAGTACTTC. Translating it yields CASGLQGLPETQYF.

CDR3 sequence (DNA): TGTGCCAGCAGCTCAGGACTAGCGGGAGTAAATGAGCAGTTCTTC. Translated: CASSSGLAGVNEQFF. The chain combines TRBV11-3 with TRBJ2-1, with 13 bases that match TRBD2. Germline CDR1 SGHNT, CDR2 YENEEA. V lost 4 bases, J lost 7 bases, and 4 bases stayed unmatched. This CDR3 spans 15 amino acids.

This clone was detected only once. The V gene is TRBV7-2, the J gene TRBJ2-7; 8 bases map to TRBD2. This CDR3 is 15 amino acids long. Trimming cost V 4 bases and J 2 bases; bases outside gene matches: 7. The germline CDR1 and CDR2 sequences are SGHTA and FQGNSA. CDR3 in DNA: TGTGCCAGCAGCTCCCAGGCGGGGGGAACCTACGAGCAGTACTTC. Translated, it gives CASSSQAGGTYEQYF.

The chain couples TRBV27 to TRBJ2-3; D is possibly TRBD2 (6 bases). V gave up 8 bases and J gave up 12 bases, with 15 bases separating them. Germline CDR1 MNHEY, CDR2 SMNVEV (reference sequence). This CDR3 contains 11 residues. The CDR3 DNA follows: TGTGCCAGCCTCCAGACTAGTGCCCAGTATTTT. Amino acid sequence: CASLQTSAQYF.

The chain links TRBV29-1 to TRBJ2-2, with 10 positions matching TRBD1. J was trimmed by 7 bases and V by 5 bases; bases with no gene match: 4. The CDR3 runs 13 residues. Germline V gene lookup returns CDR1 SQVTM and CDR2 ANQGSEA. The CDR3 reads CSVRDRGDGELFF. The CDR3 bases are TGCAGCGTTAGGGACAGGGGAGACGGGGAGCTGTTTTTT.

The rearrangement links TRBV2 to TRBJ2-7; 7 nucleotides match TRBD1. V dropped 7 bases and J dropped 1; count of bases not matched to a gene: 4. Germline V gives CDR1 SNHLY, CDR2 FYNNEI. The length of the CDR3 is 13 residues. The CDR3 region has the DNA TGTGCCAGCAACAGGGGTCATTCCTACGAGCAGTACTTC. Its protein product is CASNRGHSYEQYF.

The chain uses TRBV4-3 and TRBJ2-7; the match to TRBD1 covers 9 bases. Trimming removed 1 base from V and 3 bases from J; junction bases left unmatched: 4. The CDR3 length is 15 residues. Germline assignment: CDR1 LGHNA and CDR2 YSLEER. The CDR3 loop is CASSQGWGQGYEQYF. In nucleotides, the CDR3 is TGCGCCAGCAGCCAAGGTTGGGGACAGGGCTACGAGCAGTACTTC.

Only one count was recorded for this clone. The gene calls are TRBV19 and TRBJ2-3; D may be TRBD1 (6 bases). This CDR3 has 13 residues. Germline lookup yields CDR1 LNHDA and CDR2 SQIVND (reference sequence). Trimming stripped 2 bases from V and 4 bases from J, with 7 bases between. The CDR3 region has the DNA TGTGCCAGTAGTATATCAGGGGCAGATACGCAGTATTTT. Its translation: CASSISGADTQYF. The full variable domain, completed using reference TRBV19 and TRBJ2-3, is DGGITQSPKYLFRKEGQNVTLSCEQNLNHDAMYWYRQDPGQGLRLIYYSQIVNDFQKGDIAEGYSVSREKKESFPLTVTSAQKNPTAFYLCASSISGADTQYFGPGTRLTVL.

The chain joins TRBV6-6 to TRBJ2-5; 9 bases match TRBD1. V dropped 5 bases and J dropped 5; count of bases not matched to a gene: 3. This CDR3 is 13 amino acids long. Germline V CDR1 and CDR2: MNHNY, SVGAGI (reference sequence). In DNA form, the CDR3 reads TGTGCCAGCAGTAGGGACAGGGTGGAGACCCAGTACTTC. It codes for CASSRDRVETQYF.

The genes are TRBV4-3 and TRBJ1-2, with TRBD1 matching 7 bases. The CDR3 runs to 15 residues. CDR1 is LGHNA, CDR2 YSLEER, per germline. J was trimmed by 2 bases and V by 2 bases; bases with no gene match: 5. CDR3 amino acids: CASSQTGAHNYGYTF. The CDR3 DNA is TGCGCCAGCAGCCAAACAGGGGCGCACAACTATGGCTACACCTTC.